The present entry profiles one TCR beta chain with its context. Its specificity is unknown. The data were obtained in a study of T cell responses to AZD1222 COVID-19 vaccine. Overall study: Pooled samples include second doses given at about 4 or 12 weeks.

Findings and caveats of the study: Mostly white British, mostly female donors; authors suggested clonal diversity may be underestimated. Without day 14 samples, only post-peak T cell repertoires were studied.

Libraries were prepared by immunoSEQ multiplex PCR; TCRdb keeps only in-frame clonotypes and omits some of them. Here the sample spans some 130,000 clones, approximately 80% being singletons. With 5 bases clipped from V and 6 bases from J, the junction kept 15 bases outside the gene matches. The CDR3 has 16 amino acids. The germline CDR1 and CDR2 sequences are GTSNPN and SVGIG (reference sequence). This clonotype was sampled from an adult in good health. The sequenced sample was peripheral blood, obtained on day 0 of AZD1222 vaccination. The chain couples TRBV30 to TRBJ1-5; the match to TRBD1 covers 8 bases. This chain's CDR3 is CAWADRGMVLAQPQHF. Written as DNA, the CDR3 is TGTGCCTGGGCTGACAGGGGAATGGTTCTAGCTCAGCCCCAGCATTTT. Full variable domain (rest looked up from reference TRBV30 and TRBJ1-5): SQTIHQWPATLVQPVGSPLSLECTVEGTSNPNLYWYRQAAGRGLQLLFYSVGIGQISSEVPQNLSASRPQDRQFILSSKKLLLSDSGFYLCAWADRGMVLAQPQHFGDGTRLSIL.